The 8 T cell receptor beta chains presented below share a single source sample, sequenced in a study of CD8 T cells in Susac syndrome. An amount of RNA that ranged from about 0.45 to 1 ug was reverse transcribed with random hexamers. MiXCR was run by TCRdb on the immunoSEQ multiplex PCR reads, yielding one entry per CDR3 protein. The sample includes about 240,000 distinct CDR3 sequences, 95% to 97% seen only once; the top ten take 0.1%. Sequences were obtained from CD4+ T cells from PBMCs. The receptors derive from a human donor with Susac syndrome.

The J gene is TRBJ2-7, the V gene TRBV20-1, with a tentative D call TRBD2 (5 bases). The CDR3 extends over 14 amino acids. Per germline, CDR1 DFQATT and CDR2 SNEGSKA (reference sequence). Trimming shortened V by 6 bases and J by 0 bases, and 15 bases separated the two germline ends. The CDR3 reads CSASRELSSYEQYF. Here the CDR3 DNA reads TGCAGTGCCTCCCGGGAACTGAGCTCCTACGAGCAGTACTTC.

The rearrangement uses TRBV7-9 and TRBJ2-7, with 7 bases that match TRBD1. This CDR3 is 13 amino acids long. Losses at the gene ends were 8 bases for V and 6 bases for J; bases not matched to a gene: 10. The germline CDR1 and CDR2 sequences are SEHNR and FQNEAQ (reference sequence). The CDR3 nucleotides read TGTGCCAGCGGGTCGCCGTCAGGGGGCGAGCAGTACTTC. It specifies CASGSPSGGEQYF.

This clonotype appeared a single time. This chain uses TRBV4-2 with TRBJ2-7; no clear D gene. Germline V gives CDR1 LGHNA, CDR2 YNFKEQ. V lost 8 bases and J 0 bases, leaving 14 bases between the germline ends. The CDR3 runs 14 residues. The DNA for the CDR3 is TGTGCCAGCTACGTCGGCGCCGGCTCCTACGAGCAGTACTTC. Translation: CASYVGAGSYEQYF.

CDR3 residues: CATAHGLKGSYNEQFF. CDR3 in DNA: TGTGCCACCGCCCACGGCCTTAAAGGATCCTACAATGAGCAGTTCTTC. This sequence joins TRBV15 and TRBJ2-1; D gene unclear. V lost 8 bases and J 1 base, leaving 18 bases between the germline ends. The germline gives CDR1 LNHNV, CDR2 YYDKDF (reference sequence). This CDR3 contains 16 residues.

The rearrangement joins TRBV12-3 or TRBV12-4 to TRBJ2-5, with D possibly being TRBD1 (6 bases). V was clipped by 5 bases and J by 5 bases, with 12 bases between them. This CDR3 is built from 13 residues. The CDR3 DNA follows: TGTGCCAGCAGTCCAGGGGCCGGGGAGACCCAGTACTTC. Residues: CASSPGAGETQYF.

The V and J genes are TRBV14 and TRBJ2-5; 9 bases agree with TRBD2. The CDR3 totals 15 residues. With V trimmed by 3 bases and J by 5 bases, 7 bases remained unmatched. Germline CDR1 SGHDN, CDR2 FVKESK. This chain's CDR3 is CASSQGLALAETQYF. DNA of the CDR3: TGTGCCAGCAGCCAGGGACTAGCACTGGCCGAGACCCAGTACTTC.

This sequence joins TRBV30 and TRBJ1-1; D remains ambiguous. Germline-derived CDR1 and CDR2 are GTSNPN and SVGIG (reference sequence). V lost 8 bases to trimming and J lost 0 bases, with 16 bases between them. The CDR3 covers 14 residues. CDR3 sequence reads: CAGQTSSMNTEAFF. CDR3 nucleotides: TGTGCCGGGCAGACGAGTAGCATGAACACTGAAGCTTTCTTT.

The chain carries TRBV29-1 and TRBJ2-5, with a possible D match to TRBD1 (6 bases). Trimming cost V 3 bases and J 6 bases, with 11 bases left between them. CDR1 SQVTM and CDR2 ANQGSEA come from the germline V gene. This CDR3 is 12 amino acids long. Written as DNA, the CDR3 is TGCAGCGTTGAGGGCAGGGGACAGACCCAGTACTTC. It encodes CSVEGRGQTQYF.